Listed below are T cell receptor beta chains from one sample, sequenced in a study of T cell responses to AZD1222 COVID-19 vaccine. Assay used: immunoSEQ multiplex PCR; TCRdb lists only in-frame clones, some missing. The sample contains around 58,000 clones, 89% of which appear only once. Specimen: peripheral blood, collected 28 days after the second AZD1222 dose. The receptors here all came from an adult who received the AZD1222 COVID-19 vaccine. Each CDR3 is given with its conserved first and last residue. A D gene is named only where the DNA matches it firmly. Expanded clones are given a class, and other clones once, few, many or no size at all.

>TRBV18|-|TRBD2|TRBJ2-7|13
CASRPGGPYEQYF
TGTGCCAGCCGACCGGGGGGGCCTTACGAGCAGTACTTC
>TRBV6-2/TRBV6-3|-|-|TRBJ2-3|16
CASSYGWLDGTDTQYF
TGTGCCAGCAGTTACGGTTGGCTAGATGGCACAGATACGCAGTATTTT
>TRBV4-1|-|TRBD2|TRBJ2-1|16
CASSLHAGTSGSEQFF
TGCGCCAGCAGCCTCCACGCCGGGACTAGCGGGTCTGAGCAGTTCTTC
>TRBV5-1|-|-|TRBJ1-6|15
CASSLEATEGSPLHF
TGCGCCAGCAGCTTGGAAGCCACGGAGGGTTCACCCCTCCACTTT
>TRBV6-1|-|-|TRBJ2-3|14
CASSDGREADTQYF
TGTGCCAGCAGTGACGGACGAGAGGCAGATACGCAGTATTTT
>TRBV24-1|-|TRBD2|TRBJ2-3|15
CATSDRGGSTDTQYF
TGTGCCACCAGTGATCGGGGGGGGAGCACAGATACGCAGTATTTT
>TRBV9|-|-|TRBJ2-3|12
CASSALSDTQYF
TGTGCCAGCAGCGCGCTATCAGATACGCAGTATTTT
>TRBV4-3|once|TRBD1|TRBJ1-1|14
CASSYRQGFAEAFF
TGCGCCAGCAGCTACCGACAGGGGTTCGCTGAAGCTTTCTTT
>TRBV19|-|TRBD2|TRBJ2-1|17
CASSTQPGTSGTGEQFF
TGTGCCAGTAGTACTCAACCCGGGACTAGCGGGACCGGTGAGCAGTTCTTC
>TRBV5-4|-|-|TRBJ2-3|15
CASSFGQESTDTQYF
TGTGCCAGCAGCTTTGGCCAGGAAAGCACAGATACGCAGTATTTT
>TRBV7-2|-|TRBD2|TRBJ2-7|14
CASSRTSGTYEQYF
TGTGCCAGCAGCCGGACTAGCGGAACCTACGAGCAGTACTTC
>TRBV2|-|-|TRBJ2-3|14
CASMERTNTDTQYF
TGTGCCAGCATGGAACGGACAAACACAGATACGCAGTATTTT
>TRBV5-6|once|-|TRBJ1-3|12
CASSLYQDTIYF
TGTGCCAGCAGCTTGTACCAGGACACCATATATTTT
>TRBV5-1|few|TRBD2|TRBJ2-2|15
CASSFSGNGVGELFF
TGCGCCAGCAGCTTTAGCGGGAACGGAGTCGGGGAGCTGTTTTTT
>TRBV19|-|-|TRBJ1-1|14
CASSIGLVGTEAFF
TGTGCCAGTAGTATAGGTCTCGTGGGGACTGAAGCTTTCTTT
>TRBV11-3|-|-|TRBJ1-6|15
CASSTRVSYNSPLHF
TGTGCCAGCAGCACCAGGGTTTCCTATAATTCACCCCTCCACTTT
>TRBV6-2/TRBV6-3|once|TRBD1|TRBJ2-7|15
CASSIRGQASYEQYF
TGTGCCAGCAGCATTCGAGGACAGGCCTCCTACGAGCAGTACTTC
>TRBV5-4|-|TRBD1|TRBJ2-5|15
CASSLVTGVGETQYF
TGTGCCAGCAGCTTGGTGACAGGGGTTGGAGAGACCCAGTACTTC
>TRBV6-6|-|TRBD1|TRBJ2-7|18
CASSQRPPRDRGPHEQYF
TGTGCCAGCAGTCAGAGACCCCCCCGGGACAGGGGGCCCCACGAGCAGTACTTC
>TRBV30|-|TRBD2|TRBJ2-7|14
CAWRSGLAGYEQYF
TGTGCCTGGAGAAGTGGCTTAGCGGGCTACGAGCAGTACTTC
>TRBV4-3|-|-|TRBJ1-4|16
CASSQGNRDLNEKLFF
TGCGCCAGCAGCCAAGGAAACAGGGACCTTAATGAAAAACTGTTTTTT
>TRBV5-6|-|-|TRBJ2-3|14
CASSLRAGIDTQYF
TGTGCCAGCAGCTTGAGGGCAGGCATAGATACGCAGTATTTT
>TRBV7-9|-|TRBD2|TRBJ2-7|16
CASTGSGGRRRDEQYF
TGTGCCAGCACCGGAAGCGGGGGGCGGCGGCGGGACGAGCAGTACTTC
>TRBV5-5|-|-|TRBJ2-7|11
CASSFSHEQYF
TGTGCCAGCAGCTTTTCCCACGAGCAGTACTTC
>TRBV6-1|-|-|TRBJ1-5|14
CASSEGGGYQPQHF
TGTGCCAGCAGTGAAGGGGGAGGGTATCAGCCCCAGCATTTT
>TRBV18|-|-|TRBJ1-2|14
CASSPGGGLDGYTF
TGTGCCAGCTCACCAGGAGGGGGGCTGGATGGCTACACCTTC
>TRBV6-5|-|TRBD2|TRBJ2-7|11
CATRGGREQYF
TGTGCCACCCGGGGGGGGCGTGAGCAGTACTTC
>TRBV9|-|TRBD1|TRBJ1-2|16
CASSGTGGQANYGYTF
TGTGCCAGCAGCGGGACAGGGGGGCAAGCTAACTATGGCTACACCTTC
>TRBV7-6|-|TRBD2|TRBJ2-1|15
CASSWEAGELNEQFF
TGTGCCAGCAGCTGGGAGGCGGGAGAATTAAATGAGCAGTTCTTC
>TRBV7-2|-|TRBD1|TRBJ2-7|14
CASTQGAGPLEQYF
TGTGCCAGCACCCAGGGGGCGGGGCCTCTCGAGCAGTACTTC
>TRBV11-2|-|-|TRBJ2-7|13
CASSNRDHYEQYF
TGTGCCAGCAGCAACCGGGACCACTACGAGCAGTACTTC
>TRBV7-9|-|-|TRBJ2-2|14
CASSLDVDTGELFF
TGTGCCAGCAGCTTAGATGTTGACACCGGGGAGCTGTTTTTT
>TRBV11-3|-|TRBD1|TRBJ2-3|14
CASSLRDRGDTQYF
TGTGCCAGCAGTCTCCGGGACAGGGGAGATACGCAGTATTTT
>TRBV3-1/TRBV3-2|-|-|TRBJ2-3|15
CASSQDTGVADTQYF
TGTGCCAGCAGCCAAGATACGGGAGTGGCAGATACGCAGTATTTT
>TRBV6-2/TRBV6-3|-|-|TRBJ2-1|14
CASSYSSGYNEQFF
TGTGCCAGCAGTTACTCCAGTGGGTACAATGAGCAGTTCTTC
>TRBV10-1|once|TRBD2|TRBJ2-1|14
CASMKAGGPHEQFF
TGCGCCAGTATGAAGGCGGGAGGGCCACATGAGCAGTTCTTC
>TRBV20-1|-|-|TRBJ1-1|11
CSLQGNTEAFF
TGCAGCCTACAGGGGAACACTGAAGCTTTCTTT
>TRBV2|-|TRBD2|TRBJ2-1|16
CASIRPGTSGYNEQFF
TGTGCCAGCATCCGCCCCGGGACTAGCGGGTACAATGAGCAGTTCTTC
>TRBV5-6|-|-|TRBJ1-2|16
CASSFIQGPGDDGYTF
TGTGCCAGCAGCTTCATTCAAGGGCCAGGAGATGATGGCTACACCTTC
>TRBV9|-|-|TRBJ2-1|14
CASSVRDSYNEQFF
TGTGCCAGCAGCGTACGGGATTCCTACAATGAGCAGTTCTTC
>TRBV29-1|-|-|TRBJ2-1|10
CSVEDNEQFF
TGCAGCGTTGAGGACAATGAGCAGTTCTTC
>TRBV27|-|TRBD1|TRBJ1-4|14
CASRRTGSYEKLFF
TGTGCCAGCAGACGGACAGGGAGTTATGAAAAACTGTTTTTT
>TRBV19|-|TRBD1|TRBJ1-5|16
CASSIVDRGANQPQHF
TGTGCCAGTAGTATAGTGGACAGGGGAGCAAATCAGCCCCAGCATTTT
>TRBV7-7|-|-|TRBJ2-1|13
CASSLDPGNEQFF
TGTGCCAGCAGCTTGGACCCGGGGAATGAGCAGTTCTTC
>TRBV15|-|-|TRBJ1-5|14
CATSRGTGNQPQHF
TGTGCCACCAGCAGAGGGACAGGCAATCAGCCCCAGCATTTT
>TRBV30|-|-|TRBJ1-3|14
CAINRASPGNTIYF
TGTGCCATCAACCGGGCCTCGCCTGGAAACACCATATATTTT
>TRBV6-4|-|TRBD2|TRBJ2-1|14
CASSGTSGGNEQFF
TGTGCCAGCAGTGGGACTAGCGGGGGGAATGAGCAGTTCTTC
>TRBV11-3|-|-|TRBJ2-5|14
CASSLDRIQETQYF
TGTGCCAGCAGCTTAGATAGAATACAAGAGACCCAGTACTTC
>TRBV6-5|-|-|TRBJ2-3|15
CASSYGGSGRDTQYF
TGTGCCAGCAGTTACGGTGGTAGCGGCAGGGATACGCAGTATTTT
>TRBV7-5|-|-|TRBJ2-3|14
CVRSLWDVRDTQYF
TGTGTCAGAAGCTTATGGGACGTCAGAGATACGCAGTATTTT
>TRBV2|-|TRBD2|TRBJ2-7|13
CASRPSGIYEQYF
TGTGCCAGCAGGCCTAGCGGGATCTACGAGCAGTACTTC
>TRBV7-2|-|-|TRBJ2-2|17
CASSPTPIISVSGELFF
TGTGCCAGCAGCCCTACTCCAATTATTTCGGTCTCCGGGGAGCTGTTTTTT
>TRBV6-2/TRBV6-3|once|TRBD1|TRBJ1-1|14
CASSLTGTDTEAFF
TGTGCCAGCAGTCTCACCGGGACAGACACTGAAGCTTTCTTT
>TRBV19|-|TRBD1|TRBJ1-2|16
CASSIGTGGLSYGYTF
TGTGCCAGTAGTATTGGGACAGGGGGCTTGAGCTATGGCTACACCTTC
>TRBV30|-|-|TRBJ2-5|11
CAWSVHETQYF
TGTGCCTGGAGTGTACATGAGACCCAGTACTTC
>TRBV27|-|-|TRBJ2-3|16
CASSFFRGTPTDTQYF
TGTGCCAGCAGTTTTTTCCGCGGGACCCCCACAGATACGCAGTATTTT
>TRBV6-5|-|TRBD1|TRBJ1-2|13
CASTPTGEYGYTF
TGTGCCAGCACCCCGACAGGGGAGTATGGCTACACCTTC
>TRBV18|-|TRBD2|TRBJ2-1|16
CASSPPTSVHVNEQFF
TGTGCCAGCTCACCGCCGACTAGCGTACACGTCAATGAGCAGTTCTTC